This TCR beta chain was observed in a study of cytomegalovirus exposure and HLA in healthy donors. PCR used 60 Vbeta primers and 13 Jbeta primers. This table comes from immunoSEQ multiplex PCR, and its TCRdb copy is limited to in-frame clones, with some not included. The table records roughly 78,000 clones, approximately 70% of them present only once. CDR1 and CDR2 from the germline V gene are GTSNPN and SVGIG (reference sequence). The CDR3 contains 15 residues. V was trimmed by 0 bases and J by 0 bases, leaving 10 bases between them. Material for sequencing was PBMCs. The receptor was isolated from a man aged 35-49 years in good health and CMV-seropositive. The V and J genes are TRBV30 and TRBJ2-3; D is unresolved. Written as DNA, the CDR3 is TGTGCCTGGAGTGTGTCAGGTTTTAGCACAGATACGCAGTATTTT. Residues: CAWSVSGFSTDTQYF.